Included here is one T cell receptor beta chain sequence, with context. Profiled with immunoSEQ multiplex PCR; TCRdb holds only in-frame clones, not every one. The sample consists of tens of thousands of clones, around 83% of them appearing once. Germline V gene data show CDR1 as MNHEY and CDR2 as SVGAGI. The CDR3 has 12 residues. Trimming took off 6 bases at V and 6 bases at J, with 8 bases between the two ends. This specimen belongs to a study of blood T cell repertoires in COVID-19. Sequencing was carried out using peripheral blood. The V gene is TRBV6-5, the J gene TRBJ1-4; D might be TRBD1 (5 bases). The clonotype originates from an older man with acute or convalescent COVID-19. The CDR3 here is CASRGDYEKLFF. Here the CDR3 DNA reads TGTGCCAGCAGAGGGGATTATGAAAAACTGTTTTTT.